Included here is one TCR beta chain sequence, with context. The V and J ends lost 8 bases and 8 bases respectively, with 22 bases between them. Per the germline V gene, CDR1 is GTSNPN and CDR2 is SVGIG (reference sequence). The CDR3 totals 14 residues. This sample stems from a study of T cells in localized non-small cell lung cancer. Sequencing used immunoSEQ multiplex PCR; TCRdb keeps in-frame clones, though not all of them. The sample carries 45,000 to 50,000 clones, roughly nine tenths recorded once. The sample consisted of PBMCs, taken before any cancer treatment. The V call is TRBV30, the J call TRBJ2-1, with D possibly TRBD2 on 5 matching bases. This clonotype was obtained from a man aged 40 to 70 with stage II lung adenocarcinoma. The CDR3 loop is CAHGEYSGGHEQFF. As DNA, the CDR3 is TGTGCCCATGGGGAGTACTCAGGTGGTCATGAGCAGTTCTTC. Full variable domain (remainder filled in from reference TRBV30 and TRBJ2-1): SQTIHQWPATLVQPVGSPLSLECTVEGTSNPNLYWYRQAAGRGLQLLFYSVGIGQISSEVPQNLSASRPQDRQFILSSKKLLLSDSGFYLCAHGEYSGGHEQFFGPGTRLTVL.